This TCR beta chain was sequenced during a study of cytomegalovirus exposure and HLA in healthy donors. Study overall: The 120 or so validation repertoires used the same platform as the approximately 700 first-cohort repertoires (as reported by a later analysis). The study, taken as a whole, reports: In vitro assays verified that a few CMV-associated chains recognized CMV antigens specifically. Altogether, 150 to 200 TCR beta chains were recorded as cytomegalovirus-associated.

Germline V gene lookup returns CDR1 SGHTA and CDR2 FQGNSA. The CDR3 contains 14 residues. With 7 bases clipped from V and 7 bases from J, the junction kept 13 bases outside the gene matches. It was the roughly 130-subject validation cohort, separate from the approximately 680-subject first cohort, to which the donors belonged. Profiling relied on immunoSEQ multiplex PCR, and the TCRdb table lists in-frame clones only, not all of them. The data hold 180,000 or so clones, with approximately 86% observed a single time. Details on this clone: Its antigen is unidentified.

The J gene is TRBJ2-7, the V gene TRBV7-2, with 7 bases fitting TRBD2. Sample: PBMCs. The clonotype originates from a man under 40 in good health and CMV-seropositive. Written as DNA, the CDR3 is TGTGCCAGCACCCTGGGGCCCTTGGGAGGGGAGCAGTACTTC. The encoded protein is CASTLGPLGGEQYF.